This T cell receptor (beta chain) was identified in a study of beta chain features in type 1 diabetes. Points from the study as a whole: There were fewer insertions and more deletions at the VDJ junctions of type 1 diabetes patients. Moderate yet significant TCRB CDR3 shortening was seen in Type 1 diabetes patients in all four CD4+ subsets.

Expressed TCRB transcripts were sequenced because the entire RNA isolate underwent reverse transcription. The table came from immunoSEQ multiplex PCR; TCRdb's copy has only in-frame clones and leaves some out. This sample has around 280,000 clones, with approximately 16% found just once. In germline, CDR1 is SGHTA, CDR2 FQGNSA. The V gene end was trimmed by 4 bases and the J gene end by 4 bases; junction bases not matched to a gene: 8. The CDR3 totals 17 residues. Remarks on this clone: The antigen is unknown.

The gene calls are TRBV7-2 and TRBJ2-1; 12 positions match TRBD2. This receptor was identified in a man between 18 and 29 years old with type 1 diabetes. The sequencing input was naive CD4+ T cells from blood. The CDR3 reads CASSSNGLAGKYNEQFF. The CDR3 DNA sequence: TGTGCCAGCAGCTCCAACGGACTAGCGGGGAAATACAATGAGCAGTTCTTC.